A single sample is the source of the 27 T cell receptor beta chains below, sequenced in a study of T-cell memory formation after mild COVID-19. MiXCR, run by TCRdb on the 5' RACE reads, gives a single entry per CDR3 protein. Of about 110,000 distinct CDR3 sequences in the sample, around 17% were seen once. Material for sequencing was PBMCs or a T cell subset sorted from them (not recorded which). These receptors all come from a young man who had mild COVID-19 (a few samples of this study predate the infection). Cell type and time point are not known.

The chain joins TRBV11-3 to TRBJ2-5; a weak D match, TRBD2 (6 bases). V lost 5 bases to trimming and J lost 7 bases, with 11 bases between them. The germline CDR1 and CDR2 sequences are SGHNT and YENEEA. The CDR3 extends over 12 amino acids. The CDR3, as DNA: TGTGCCAGCAGCATCGACGGGGGGACCCAGTACTTC. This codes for CASSIDGGTQYF.

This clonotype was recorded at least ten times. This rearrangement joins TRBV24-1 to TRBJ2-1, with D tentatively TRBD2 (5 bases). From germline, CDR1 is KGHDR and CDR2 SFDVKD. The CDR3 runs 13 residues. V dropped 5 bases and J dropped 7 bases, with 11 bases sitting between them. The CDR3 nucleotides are TGTGCCACCAGTGGGACTCCACCTAATGAGCAGTTCTTC. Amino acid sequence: CATSGTPPNEQFF.

The CDR3 DNA reads as TGTGCCAGCAGGAGGCAGGCTGGCGAGCAGTACGTC. This codes for CASRRQAGEQYV. The rearrangement joins TRBV6-2 or TRBV6-3 to TRBJ2-7; D unresolved. Germline V gene sequence: CDR1 MNHEY, CDR2 SVGEGT. Trimming left V 6 bases short and J 6 bases short, with 12 bases between. The CDR3 runs to 12 residues.

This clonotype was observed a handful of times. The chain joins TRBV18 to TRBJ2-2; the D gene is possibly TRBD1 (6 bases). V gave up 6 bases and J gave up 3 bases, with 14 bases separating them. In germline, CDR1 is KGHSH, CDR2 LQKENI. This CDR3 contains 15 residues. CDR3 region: CASSITRGDTGELFF. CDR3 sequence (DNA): TGTGCCAGCTCGATAACCAGGGGCGACACCGGGGAGCTGTTTTTT.

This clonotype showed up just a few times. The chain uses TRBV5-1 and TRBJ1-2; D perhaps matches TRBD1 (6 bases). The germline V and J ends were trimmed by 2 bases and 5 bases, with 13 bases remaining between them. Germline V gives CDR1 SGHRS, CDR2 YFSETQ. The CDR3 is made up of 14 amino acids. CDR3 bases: TGCGCCAGCAGCTTCCAGGGGAGCCGATATGGCTACACCTTC. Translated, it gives CASSFQGSRYGYTF.

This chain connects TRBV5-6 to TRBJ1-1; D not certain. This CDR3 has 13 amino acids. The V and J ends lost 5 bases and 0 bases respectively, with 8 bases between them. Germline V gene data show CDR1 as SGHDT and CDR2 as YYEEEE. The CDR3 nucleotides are TGTGCCAGCAGTCCACAGATGAACACTGAAGCTTTCTTT. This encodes CASSPQMNTEAFF.

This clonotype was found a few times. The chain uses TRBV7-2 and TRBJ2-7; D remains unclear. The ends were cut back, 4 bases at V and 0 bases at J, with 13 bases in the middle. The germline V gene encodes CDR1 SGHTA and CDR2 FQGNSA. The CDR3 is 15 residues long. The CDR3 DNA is TGTGCCAGCAGCTCCACGACGGAGAACTCCTACGAGCAGTACTTC. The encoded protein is CASSSTTENSYEQYF.

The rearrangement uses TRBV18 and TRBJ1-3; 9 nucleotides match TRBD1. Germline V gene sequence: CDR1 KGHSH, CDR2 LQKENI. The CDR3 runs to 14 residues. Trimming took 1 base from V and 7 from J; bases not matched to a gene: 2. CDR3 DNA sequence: TGTGCCAGCTCACCACGGGACAGGGCGAACACCATATATTTT. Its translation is CASSPRDRANTIYF.

CDR3 sequence (DNA): TGCGCCAGCAGAACTGACAGGGGTACTGAAGCTTTCTTT. Its translation is CASRTDRGTEAFF. This chain links TRBV5-1 with TRBJ1-1, with 8 bases lining up with TRBD1. Germline CDR1 is SGHRS and CDR2 is YFSETQ. CDR3 length: 13 amino acids. The V gene end was trimmed by 5 bases and the J gene end by 5 bases; junction bases not matched to a gene: 5. The full variable domain, in which reference TRBV5-1 and TRBJ1-1 provide the parts outside the CDR3, is KAGVTQTPRYLIKTRGQQVTLSCSPISGHRSVSWYQQTPGQGLQFLFEYFSETQRNKGNFPGRFSGRQFSNSRSEMNVSTLELGDSALYLCASRTDRGTEAFFGQGTRLTVV.

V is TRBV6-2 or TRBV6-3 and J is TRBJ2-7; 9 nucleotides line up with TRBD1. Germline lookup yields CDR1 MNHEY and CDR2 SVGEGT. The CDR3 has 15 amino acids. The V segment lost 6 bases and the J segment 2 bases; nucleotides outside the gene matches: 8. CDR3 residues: CASRGQGYRAYEQYF. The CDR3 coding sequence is TGTGCCAGCAGAGGACAGGGGTATCGGGCCTACGAGCAGTACTTC.

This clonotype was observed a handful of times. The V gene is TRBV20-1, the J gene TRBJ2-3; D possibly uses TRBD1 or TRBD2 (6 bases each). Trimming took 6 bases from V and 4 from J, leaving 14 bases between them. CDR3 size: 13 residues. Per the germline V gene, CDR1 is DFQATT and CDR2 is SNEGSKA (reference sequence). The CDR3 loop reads CSANGGGPDTQYF. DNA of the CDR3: TGCAGTGCAAACGGGGGCGGGCCAGATACGCAGTATTTT.

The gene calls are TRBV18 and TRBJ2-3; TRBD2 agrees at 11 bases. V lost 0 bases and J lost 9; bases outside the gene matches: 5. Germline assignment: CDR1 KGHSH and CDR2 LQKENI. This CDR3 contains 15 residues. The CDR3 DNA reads TGTGCCAGCTCACCACCTAGCGGGGGGGCAGTCACGCAGTATTTT. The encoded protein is CASSPPSGGAVTQYF.

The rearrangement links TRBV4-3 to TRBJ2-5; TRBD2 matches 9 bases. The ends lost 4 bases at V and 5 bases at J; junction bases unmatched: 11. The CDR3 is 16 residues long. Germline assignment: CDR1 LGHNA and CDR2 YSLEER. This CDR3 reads CASSRLAGGLRETQYF. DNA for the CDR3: TGCGCCAGCAGCCGCCTCGCGGGGGGGCTTCGGGAGACCCAGTACTTC.

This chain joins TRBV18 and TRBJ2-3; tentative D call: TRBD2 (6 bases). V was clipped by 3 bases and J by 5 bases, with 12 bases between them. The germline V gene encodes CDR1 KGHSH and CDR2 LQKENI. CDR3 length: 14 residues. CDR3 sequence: CASSPPGGGDTQYF. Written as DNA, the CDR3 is TGTGCCAGCTCACCCCCCGGGGGAGGAGATACGCAGTATTTT. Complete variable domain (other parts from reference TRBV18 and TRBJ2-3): NAGVMQNPRHLVRRRGQEARLRCSPMKGHSHVYWYRQLPEEGLKFMVYLQKENIIDESGMPKERFSAEFPKEGPSILRIQQVVRGDSAAYFCASSPPGGGDTQYFGPGTRLTVL.

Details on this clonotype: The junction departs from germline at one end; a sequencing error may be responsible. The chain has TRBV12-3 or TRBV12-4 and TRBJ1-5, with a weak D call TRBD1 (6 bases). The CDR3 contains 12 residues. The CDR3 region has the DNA TGTGCCAGCAGTAGGGACAATCAGACCCAGCATTTT. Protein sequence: CASSRDNQTQHF.

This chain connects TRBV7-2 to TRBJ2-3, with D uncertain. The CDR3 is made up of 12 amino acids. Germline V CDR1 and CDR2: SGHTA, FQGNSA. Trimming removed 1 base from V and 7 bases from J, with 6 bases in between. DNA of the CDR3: TGTGCCAGCAGCTTAGATTACTATACGCAGTATTTT. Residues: CASSLDYYTQYF.

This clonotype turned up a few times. The chain's CDR3 is CASSLGGGQRKSYEQYV. The CDR3 DNA follows: TGTGCCAGCAGCTTGGGCGGGGGTCAAAGGAAGTCCTACGAGCAGTACGTC. The chain joins TRBV5-6 to TRBJ2-7, with TRBD2 identical over 7 bases. The CDR3 totals 17 residues. Trimming removed 0 bases from V and 1 base from J; junction bases left unmatched: 10. Germline V gene data show CDR1 as SGHDT and CDR2 as YYEEEE.

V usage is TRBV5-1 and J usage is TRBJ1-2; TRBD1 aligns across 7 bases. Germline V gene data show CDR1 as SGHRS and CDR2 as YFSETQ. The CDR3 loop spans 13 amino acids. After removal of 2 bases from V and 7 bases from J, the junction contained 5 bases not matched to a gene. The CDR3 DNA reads TGCGCCAGCAGCTTTACAGGGGCCGGTGGCTACACCTTC. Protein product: CASSFTGAGGYTF.

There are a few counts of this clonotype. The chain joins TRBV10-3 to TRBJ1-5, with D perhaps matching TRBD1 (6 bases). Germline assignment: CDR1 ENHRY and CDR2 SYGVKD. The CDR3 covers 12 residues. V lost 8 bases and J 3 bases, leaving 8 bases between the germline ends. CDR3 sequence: CAIGQYNQPQHF. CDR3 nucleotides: TGTGCCATCGGACAGTACAATCAGCCCCAGCATTTT.

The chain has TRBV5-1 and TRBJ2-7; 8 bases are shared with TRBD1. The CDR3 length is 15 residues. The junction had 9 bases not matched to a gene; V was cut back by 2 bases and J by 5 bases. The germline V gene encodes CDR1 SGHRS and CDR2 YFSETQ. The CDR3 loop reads CASSFYPGQGDEQYV. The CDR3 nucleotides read TGCGCCAGCAGCTTCTACCCTGGACAGGGCGACGAGCAGTACGTC.

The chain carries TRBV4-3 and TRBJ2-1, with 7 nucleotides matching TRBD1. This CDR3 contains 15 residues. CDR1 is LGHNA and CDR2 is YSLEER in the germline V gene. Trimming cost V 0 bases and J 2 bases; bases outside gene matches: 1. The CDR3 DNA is TGCGCCAGCAGCCAAGAAGGGGGCGCCTACAATGAGCAGTTCTTC. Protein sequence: CASSQEGGAYNEQFF.

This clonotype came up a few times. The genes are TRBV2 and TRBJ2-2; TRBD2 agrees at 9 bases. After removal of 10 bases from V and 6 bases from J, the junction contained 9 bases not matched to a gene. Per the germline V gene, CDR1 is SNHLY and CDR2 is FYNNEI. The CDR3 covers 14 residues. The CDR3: CANSGLAHPGELFF. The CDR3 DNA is TGTGCCAACTCGGGACTAGCTCATCCCGGGGAGCTGTTTTTT.

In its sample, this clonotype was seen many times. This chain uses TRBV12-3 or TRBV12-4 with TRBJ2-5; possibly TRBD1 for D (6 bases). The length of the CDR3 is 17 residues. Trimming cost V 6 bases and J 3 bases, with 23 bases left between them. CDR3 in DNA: TGTGCCAGCAGCCTAATGGGGGCCCGGGACGGCAAAGAGACCCAGTACTTC. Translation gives CASSLMGARDGKETQYF.

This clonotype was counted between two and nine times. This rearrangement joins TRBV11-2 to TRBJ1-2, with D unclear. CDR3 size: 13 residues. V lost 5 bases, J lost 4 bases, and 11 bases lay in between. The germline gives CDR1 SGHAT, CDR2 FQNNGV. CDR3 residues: CASSLGGSYGYTF. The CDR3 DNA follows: TGTGCCAGCAGCCTGGGAGGATCCTATGGCTACACCTTC.

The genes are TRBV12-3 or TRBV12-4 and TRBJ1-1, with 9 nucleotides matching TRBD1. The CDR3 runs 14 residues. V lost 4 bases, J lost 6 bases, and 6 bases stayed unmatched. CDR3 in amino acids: CASSSNRGRAEAFF. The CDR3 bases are TGTGCCAGCAGTTCGAACAGGGGGCGGGCTGAAGCTTTCTTT.

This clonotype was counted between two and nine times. The CDR3 DNA is TGCAGTGCTTCTACCGGGTACTACGAGCAGTACGTC. It encodes CSASTGYYEQYV. The chain recombines TRBV20-1 with TRBJ2-7; no firm D call. Trimming shortened V by 5 bases and J by 3 bases, and 11 bases separated the two germline ends. Germline CDR1 reads DFQATT; CDR2 reads SNEGSKA (reference sequence). This CDR3 is built from 12 residues.

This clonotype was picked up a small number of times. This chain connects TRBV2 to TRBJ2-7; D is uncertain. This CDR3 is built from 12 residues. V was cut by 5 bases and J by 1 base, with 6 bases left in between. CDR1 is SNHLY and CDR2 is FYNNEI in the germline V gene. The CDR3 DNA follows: TGTGCCAGCAGTCTCAATTCCTACGAGCAGTACTTC. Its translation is CASSLNSYEQYF.